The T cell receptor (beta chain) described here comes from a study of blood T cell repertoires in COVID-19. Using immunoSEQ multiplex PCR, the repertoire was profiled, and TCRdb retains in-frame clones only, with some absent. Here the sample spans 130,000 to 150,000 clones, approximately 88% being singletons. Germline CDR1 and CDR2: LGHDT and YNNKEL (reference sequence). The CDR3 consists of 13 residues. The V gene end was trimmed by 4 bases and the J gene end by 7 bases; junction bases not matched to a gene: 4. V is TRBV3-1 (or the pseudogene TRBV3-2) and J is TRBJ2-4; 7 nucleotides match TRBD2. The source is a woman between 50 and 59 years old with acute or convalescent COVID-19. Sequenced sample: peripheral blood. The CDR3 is CASSPGLPNIQYF. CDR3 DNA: TGTGCCAGCAGCCCGGGACTACCTAACATTCAGTACTTC.